This TCR beta chain came from a study of blood T cell repertoires in COVID-19. The CDR3 covers 14 residues. Trimming cost V 5 bases and J 6 bases; bases outside gene matches: 7. Per the germline V gene, CDR1 is SGHTA and CDR2 is FQGTGA. This clone is a singleton in its sample. Sequencing was performed with immunoSEQ multiplex PCR; in TCRdb, only in-frame clones are kept and a portion is missing. The sample lists roughly 330,000 clones, 85% to 90% occurring once. The sequence came from a woman between 50 and 59 years old with active or convalescent COVID-19. Material for sequencing was peripheral blood. The V call is TRBV7-3, the J call TRBJ1-1, with TRBD1 matching over 9 bases. The CDR3 reads CASSVTGGGAEAFF. The CDR3 DNA follows: TGTGCCAGCAGCGTCACAGGGGGCGGGGCTGAAGCTTTCTTT. The whole variable domain, remainder taken from reference TRBV7-3 and TRBJ1-1, is GAGVSQTPSNKVTEKGKYVELRCDPISGHTALYWYRQSLGQGPEFLIYFQGTGAADDSGLPNDRFFAVRPEGSVSTLKIQRTERGDSAVYLCASSVTGGGAEAFFGQGTRLTVV.